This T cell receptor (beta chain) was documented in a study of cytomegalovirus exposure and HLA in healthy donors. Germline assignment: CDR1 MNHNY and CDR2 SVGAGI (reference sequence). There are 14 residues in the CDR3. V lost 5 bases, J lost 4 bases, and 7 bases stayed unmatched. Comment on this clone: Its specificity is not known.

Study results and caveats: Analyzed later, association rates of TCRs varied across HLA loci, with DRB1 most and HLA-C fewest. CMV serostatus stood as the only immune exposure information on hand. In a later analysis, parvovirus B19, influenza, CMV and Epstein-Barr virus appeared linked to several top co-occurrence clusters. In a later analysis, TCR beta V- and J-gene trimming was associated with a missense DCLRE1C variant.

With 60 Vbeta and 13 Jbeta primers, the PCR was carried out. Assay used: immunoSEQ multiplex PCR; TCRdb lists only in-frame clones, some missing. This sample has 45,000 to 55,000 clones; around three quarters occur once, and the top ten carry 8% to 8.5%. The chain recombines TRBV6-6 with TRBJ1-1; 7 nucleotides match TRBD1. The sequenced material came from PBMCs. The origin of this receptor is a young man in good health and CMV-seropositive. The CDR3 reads CASSGRQGRTEAFF. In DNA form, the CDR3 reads TGTGCCAGCAGTGGACGACAGGGTCGCACTGAAGCTTTCTTT.